One sample yielded the 8 T cell receptor beta chains listed below, sequenced in a study of blood T cell repertoires in COVID-19. The repertoire was sequenced with immunoSEQ multiplex PCR; TCRdb's copy has only in-frame clones and lacks some. The profile covers under 300,000 clones, with around 82% appearing a single time and 4.9% taken by the ten largest. The specimen sequenced was peripheral blood. These receptors came from a woman of 80 years or more with active or convalescent COVID-19.

The genes are TRBV6-1 and TRBJ1-5, with D maybe TRBD1 (6 bases). Germline V gene sequence: CDR1 MNHNS, CDR2 SASEGT. The CDR3 has 19 residues. The V end was cut by 2 bases, the J end by 1 base, with 21 bases between. CDR3 residues: CASSESGGRLGFSNQPQHF. The CDR3, as DNA: TGTGCCAGCAGTGAATCTGGGGGCCGATTGGGTTTCAGCAATCAGCCCCAGCATTTT.

The rearrangement joins TRBV28 to TRBJ2-2; 9 positions match TRBD2. This CDR3 region has 13 residues. Looked up from germline, CDR1 is MDHEN and CDR2 is SYDVKM. The V gene end was trimmed by 7 bases and the J gene end by 7 bases; junction bases not matched to a gene: 4. CDR3 region: CASTEREVGELFF. Here the CDR3 DNA reads TGTGCCAGCACGGAGCGGGAGGTCGGGGAGCTGTTTTTT. The full variable domain, its missing parts supplied by reference TRBV28 and TRBJ2-2, is DVKVTQSSRYLVKRTGEKVFLECVQDMDHENMFWYRQDPGLGLRLIYFSYDVKMKEKGDIPEGYSVSREKKERFSLILESASTNQTSMYLCASTEREVGELFFGEGSRLTVL.

The chain is built from TRBV10-1 and TRBJ1-2; TRBD1 matches 9 bases. Germline loops: CDR1 WNHNN, CDR2 SYGVQD (reference sequence). This CDR3 is 13 amino acids long. J gave up 5 bases and V 7 bases, and 5 bases lay outside the gene matches. Here the CDR3 reads CASTPGQGYGYTF. For the CDR3, the DNA is TGCGCCAGCACCCCAGGACAGGGGTATGGCTACACCTTC.

This chain links TRBV4-1 with TRBJ2-2; tentative D call: TRBD2 (5 bases). The V gene's germline CDR1 is MGHRA and CDR2 YSYEKL. The CDR3 covers 17 residues. V lost 7 bases and J 0 bases, leaving 18 bases between the germline ends. The CDR3 nucleotides are TGCGCCAGCACCTACTCGGGTGGAGGCGCGAACACCGGGGAGCTGTTTTTT. Translating it yields CASTYSGGGANTGELFF.

V and J are TRBV6-5 and TRBJ1-5, with a weak D call TRBD1 (6 bases). CDR1 and CDR2 from the germline V gene are MNHEY and SVGAGI. V was clipped by 6 bases and J by 3 bases, with 12 bases between them. The CDR3 length is 14 residues. CDR3 amino acids: CASRPDSSNQPQHF. The CDR3 nucleotides are TGTGCCAGCAGACCGGACAGCTCCAATCAGCCCCAGCATTTT.

This clone was recorded a few times. The chain couples TRBV5-1 to TRBJ2-7; 8 nucleotides line up with TRBD1. The V segment lost 3 bases and the J segment 5 bases; nucleotides outside the gene matches: 7. CDR1 SGHRS and CDR2 YFSETQ come from the germline V gene. The CDR3 covers 14 residues. The CDR3 bases are TGCGCCAGCAGCTCCGGACCGGACAGGGACGAGCAGTACTTC. Encoded protein: CASSSGPDRDEQYF.

This clone was recorded a few times. The V call is TRBV28, the J call TRBJ1-5; 8 bases agree with TRBD1. CDR3 length: 14 residues. The ends lost 3 bases at V and 4 bases at J; junction bases unmatched: 2. CDR1 is MDHEN, CDR2 SYDVKM, per germline. The CDR3 region has the DNA TGTGCCAGCAGTTTGGACAGGGCAAATCAGCCCCAGCATTTT. It is translated as CASSLDRANQPQHF. The variable domain in full, completed from reference TRBV28 and TRBJ1-5, reads DVKVTQSSRYLVKRTGEKVFLECVQDMDHENMFWYRQDPGLGLRLIYFSYDVKMKEKGDIPEGYSVSREKKERFSLILESASTNQTSMYLCASSLDRANQPQHFGDGTRLSIL.

The gene calls are TRBV6-5 and TRBJ1-2, with 7 bases fitting TRBD1. CDR3 length: 13 amino acids. Per germline, CDR1 MNHEY and CDR2 SVGAGI. V shed 9 bases, J shed 4 bases, and the junction held 8 bases outside the gene matches. This chain's CDR3 is CASGTVPLYGYTF. The CDR3, as DNA: TGTGCCAGTGGGACAGTCCCCCTCTATGGCTACACCTTC.